This T cell receptor beta chain was sequenced for a study of cytotoxic CD8 clonotypes in ibrutinib-treated CLL. This clone appeared a single time. The assay was immunoSEQ multiplex PCR, and TCRdb's table has in-frame clones only and misses some. Of around 140,000 clones listed, about three quarters are singletons. CDR3 length: 15 amino acids. Trimming pared 7 bases from V and 0 bases from J, leaving 15 bases between. Germline lookup yields CDR1 SGHTA and CDR2 FQGNSA. This receptor was obtained from a human donor with chronic lymphocytic leukemia. Sequences were derived from PBMCs, sampled after 24 months of ibrutinib treatment. The rearrangement links TRBV7-2 to TRBJ1-1; the D gene is possibly TRBD1 (5 bases). The CDR3 DNA is TGTGCCAGCACGCCCGGGGACTCCCTGAACACTGAAGCTTTCTTT. This gives the protein CASTPGDSLNTEAFF.